This T cell receptor (beta chain) was sequenced for a study of T cell repertoires in cytomegalovirus infection. Via MiXCR, TCRdb re-called the reads, giving one row per CDR3 protein. The table includes nearly 650,000 distinct CDR3 sequences, approximately 24% detected once. This clonotype has a count of ten or more. The clonotype was recovered from a human donor in good health (CMV status not recorded). Some clones in this sample may be carry-over from other donors' samples. Sequencing was done on a sample of CD8+ T cells from PBMCs.

DNA of the CDR3: TGTGCCAGCAGTTACTCGGGACCCGAGAGCTCCTACGAGCAGTACTTC. Protein: CASSYSGPESSYEQYF. This chain uses TRBV6-5 with TRBJ2-7; either TRBD1 or TRBD2 may supply D (5 bases each). Trimming took 0 bases from V and 0 from J, leaving 12 bases between them. The germline V gene encodes CDR1 MNHEY and CDR2 SVGAGI. The CDR3 consists of 16 residues.